This T cell receptor (beta chain) was identified during a study of blood T cells in healthy people across ages. Whole-study context: Per two T cells, template switching captured roughly one barcoded beta molecule.

V shed 2 bases and J shed 6 bases, with 7 bases lying between them. The germline V gene encodes CDR1 MDHEN and CDR2 SYDVKM. This CDR3 is built from 12 residues. PCR was performed a second time for about 7 to 11 cycles using a sample-barcoded 5' primer and a J-beta primer mix. Each cDNA molecule was tagged by a template-switch adaptor that had 12 random nucleotides. Any given sample supplied a minimum of 2.5 million CDR3-containing paired-end reads. Each CDR3 protein gets one entry after TCRdb re-called the 5' RACE reads with MiXCR. Among fewer than 1,000,000 distinct CDR3 sequences, 44% were seen once, and the ten largest hold roughly a fifth. Total RNA extracted from each sample amounted to at least 6 micrograms.

This TCR was sampled from a man in his 60s in good health. The sample taken for sequencing was blood. This chain links TRBV28 with TRBJ1-2; D unclear. CDR3 coding DNA: TGTGCCAGCAGTTTAGGGGTGCATGGCTACACCTTC. It codes for CASSLGVHGYTF.